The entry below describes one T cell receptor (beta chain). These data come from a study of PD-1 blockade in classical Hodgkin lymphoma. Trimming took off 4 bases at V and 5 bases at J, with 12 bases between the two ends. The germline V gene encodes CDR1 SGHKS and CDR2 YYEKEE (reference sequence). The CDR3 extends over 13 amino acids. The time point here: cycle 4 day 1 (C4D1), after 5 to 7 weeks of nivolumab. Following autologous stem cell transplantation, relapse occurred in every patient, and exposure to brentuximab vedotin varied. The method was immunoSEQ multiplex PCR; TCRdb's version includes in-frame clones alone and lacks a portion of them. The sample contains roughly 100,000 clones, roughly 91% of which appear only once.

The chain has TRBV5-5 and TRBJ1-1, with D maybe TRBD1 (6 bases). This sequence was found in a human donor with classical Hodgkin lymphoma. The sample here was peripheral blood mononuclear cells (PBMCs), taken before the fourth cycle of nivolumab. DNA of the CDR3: TGTGCCAGCAGCGGAGGGGGTAGGACTGAAGCTTTCTTT. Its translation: CASSGGGRTEAFF.